The 3 T cell receptor beta chains given below trace back to one sample, sequenced in a study of CD8+ T cells in alopecia areata. Treatment here: oral pan-JAK inhibitor, 5-10 mg twice daily. RNA extraction was followed by reverse transcription into cDNA, which acted as the sequencing template. Generated by immunoSEQ multiplex PCR, the TCRdb table keeps only in-frame clones and is missing some. The table shows about 210,000 clones, with under 60% occurring only once. The source was CD4+ T cells sorted from blood, collected at week 4, from a patient treated with tofacitinib. The receptors originated from a human donor with alopecia areata.

This clone showed up just a few times. The chain is built from TRBV10-2 and TRBJ2-1; D unresolved. The CDR3 is 14 residues long. Trimming took 2 bases from V and 2 from J, leaving 7 bases between them. Germline V gene lookup returns CDR1 WSHSY and CDR2 SAAADI. The DNA for the CDR3 is TGCGCCAGCAGTGAGGGCCTACCCTACAATGAGCAGTTCTTC. Translated, it gives CASSEGLPYNEQFF.

The CDR3 loop is CATSDSYEQYF. DNA for the CDR3: TGCGCCACCTCGGACAGCTACGAGCAGTACTTC. J is TRBJ2-7 and V is TRBV10-1, with D tentatively TRBD1 (6 bases). This CDR3 spans 11 amino acids. V was clipped by 10 bases and J by 3 bases, with 10 bases between them. Per germline, CDR1 WNHNN and CDR2 SYGVQD (reference sequence).

The chain uses TRBV11-2 and TRBJ2-2, with D tentatively TRBD2 (6 bases). The CDR3 is made up of 13 amino acids. The V gene's germline CDR1 is SGHAT and CDR2 FQNNGV. The ends were cut back, 5 bases at V and 6 bases at J, with 10 bases in the middle. The DNA for the CDR3 is TGTGCCAGCAGCCGCCCGGGGGCCGGGGAGCTGTTTTTT. Translated, it gives CASSRPGAGELFF.